This T cell receptor (beta chain) was profiled in a study of technical replicates of blood from a handful of donors. This table comes from immunoSEQ multiplex PCR, and its TCRdb copy is limited to in-frame clones, with some not included. The table has roughly 66,000 clones, about 86% seen once; the top ten hold approximately 5.1%. CDR1 is SGHTA and CDR2 is FQGNSA in the germline V gene. Trimming left V 2 bases short and J 7 bases short, with 8 bases between. This CDR3 comprises 12 residues. The chain recombines TRBV7-2 with TRBJ1-2; D not resolved. Sequenced material: PBMCs. This clonotype was obtained from a human donor in good health. Some clones in this sample may be carry-over from other donors' samples. DNA of the CDR3: TGTGCCAGCAGCTTATCGGGTTTTGGCTACACCTTC. This encodes CASSLSGFGYTF. Supplemented by reference TRBV7-2 and TRBJ1-2, the full variable domain reads GAGVSQSPSNKVTEKGKDVELRCDPISGHTALYWYRQSLGQGLEFLIYFQGNSAPDKSGLPSDRFSAERTGGSVSTLTIQRTQQEDSAVYLCASSLSGFGYTFGSGTRLTVV.